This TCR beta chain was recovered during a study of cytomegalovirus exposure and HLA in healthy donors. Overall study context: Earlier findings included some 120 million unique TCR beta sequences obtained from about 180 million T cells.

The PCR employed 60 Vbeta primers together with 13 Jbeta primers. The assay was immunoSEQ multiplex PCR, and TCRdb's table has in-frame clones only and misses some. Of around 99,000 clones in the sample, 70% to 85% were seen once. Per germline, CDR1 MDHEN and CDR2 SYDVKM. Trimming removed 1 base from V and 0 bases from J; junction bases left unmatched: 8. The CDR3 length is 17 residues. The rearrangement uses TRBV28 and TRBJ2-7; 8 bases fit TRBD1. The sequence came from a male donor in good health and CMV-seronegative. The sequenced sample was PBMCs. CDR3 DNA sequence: TGTGCCAGCAGTTTATCTCTGACAGGGGCCGTCTCCTACGAGCAGTACTTC. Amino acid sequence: CASSLSLTGAVSYEQYF.